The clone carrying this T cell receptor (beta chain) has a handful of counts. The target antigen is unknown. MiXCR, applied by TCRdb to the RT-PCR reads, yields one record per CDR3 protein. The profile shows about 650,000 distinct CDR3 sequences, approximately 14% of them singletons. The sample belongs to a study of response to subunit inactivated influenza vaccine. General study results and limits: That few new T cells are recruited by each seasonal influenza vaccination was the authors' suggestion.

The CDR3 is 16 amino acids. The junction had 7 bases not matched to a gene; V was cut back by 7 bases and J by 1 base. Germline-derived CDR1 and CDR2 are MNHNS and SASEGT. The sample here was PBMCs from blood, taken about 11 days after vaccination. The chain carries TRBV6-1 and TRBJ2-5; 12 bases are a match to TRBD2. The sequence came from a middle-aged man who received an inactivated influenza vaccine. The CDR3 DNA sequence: TGTGCCAGCAAAGGACTAGCGGGGACCTCCCAAGAGACCCAGTACTTC. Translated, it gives CASKGLAGTSQETQYF.